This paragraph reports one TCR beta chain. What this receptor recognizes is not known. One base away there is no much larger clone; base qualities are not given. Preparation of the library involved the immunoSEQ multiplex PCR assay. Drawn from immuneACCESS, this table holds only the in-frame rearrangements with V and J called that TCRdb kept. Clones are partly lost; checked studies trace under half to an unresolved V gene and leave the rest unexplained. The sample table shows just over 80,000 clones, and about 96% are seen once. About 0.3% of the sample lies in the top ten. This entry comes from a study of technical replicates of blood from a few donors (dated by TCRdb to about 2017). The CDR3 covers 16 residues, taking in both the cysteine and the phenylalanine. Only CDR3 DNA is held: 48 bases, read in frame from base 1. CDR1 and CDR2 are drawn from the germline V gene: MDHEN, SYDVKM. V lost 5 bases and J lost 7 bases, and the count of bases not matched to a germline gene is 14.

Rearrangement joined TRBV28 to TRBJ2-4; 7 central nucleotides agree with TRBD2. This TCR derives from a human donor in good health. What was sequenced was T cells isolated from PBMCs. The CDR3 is CASSATTAGRGNIQYF. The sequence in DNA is TGTGCCAGCAGTGCCACGACGGCTGGGAGGGGCAACATTCAGTACTTC.